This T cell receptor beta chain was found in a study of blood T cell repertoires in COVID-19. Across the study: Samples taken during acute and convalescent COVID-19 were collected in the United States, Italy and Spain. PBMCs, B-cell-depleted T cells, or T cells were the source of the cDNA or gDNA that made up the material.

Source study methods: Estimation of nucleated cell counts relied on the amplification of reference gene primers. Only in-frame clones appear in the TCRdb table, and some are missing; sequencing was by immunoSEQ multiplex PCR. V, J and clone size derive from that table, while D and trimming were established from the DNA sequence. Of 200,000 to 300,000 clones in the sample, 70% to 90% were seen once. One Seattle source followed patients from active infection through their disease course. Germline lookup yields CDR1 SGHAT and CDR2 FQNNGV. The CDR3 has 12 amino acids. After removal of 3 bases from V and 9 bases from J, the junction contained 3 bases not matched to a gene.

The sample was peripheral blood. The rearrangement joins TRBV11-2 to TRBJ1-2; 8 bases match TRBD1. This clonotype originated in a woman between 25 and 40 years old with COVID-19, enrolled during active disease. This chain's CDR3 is CASSLDRASYTF. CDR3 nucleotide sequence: TGTGCCAGCAGCTTGGACAGGGCAAGCTACACCTTC.